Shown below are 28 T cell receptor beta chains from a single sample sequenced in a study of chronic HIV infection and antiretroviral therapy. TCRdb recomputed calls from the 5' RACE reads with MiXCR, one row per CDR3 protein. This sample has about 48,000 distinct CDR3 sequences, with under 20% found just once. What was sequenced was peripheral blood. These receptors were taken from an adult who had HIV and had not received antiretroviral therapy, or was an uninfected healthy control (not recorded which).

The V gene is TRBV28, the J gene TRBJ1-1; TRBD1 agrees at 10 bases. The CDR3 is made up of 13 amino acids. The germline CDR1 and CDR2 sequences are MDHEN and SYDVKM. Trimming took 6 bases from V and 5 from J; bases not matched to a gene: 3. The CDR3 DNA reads TGTGCCAGCAGGACAGGGGGCCGAACTGAAGCTTTCTTT. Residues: CASRTGGRTEAFF.

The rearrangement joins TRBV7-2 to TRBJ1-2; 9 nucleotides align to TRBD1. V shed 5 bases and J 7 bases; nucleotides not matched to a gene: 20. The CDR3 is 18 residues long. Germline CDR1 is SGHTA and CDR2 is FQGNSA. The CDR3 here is CASSRRGGQGVIWSGYTF. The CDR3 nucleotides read TGTGCCAGCAGCCGCAGGGGGGGACAGGGTGTAATATGGAGTGGCTACACCTTC. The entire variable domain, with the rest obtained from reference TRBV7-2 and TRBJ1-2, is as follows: GAGVSQSPSNKVTEKGKDVELRCDPISGHTALYWYRQSLGQGLEFLIYFQGNSAPDKSGLPSDRFSAERTGGSVSTLTIQRTQQEDSAVYLCASSRRGGQGVIWSGYTFGSGTRLTVV.

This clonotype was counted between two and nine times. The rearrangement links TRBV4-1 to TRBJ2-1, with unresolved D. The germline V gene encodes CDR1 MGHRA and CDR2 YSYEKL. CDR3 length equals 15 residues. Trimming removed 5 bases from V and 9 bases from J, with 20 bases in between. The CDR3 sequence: CASSNLGPKVREQFF. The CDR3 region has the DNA TGCGCCAGCAGCAACCTAGGCCCCAAGGTTCGTGAGCAGTTCTTC.

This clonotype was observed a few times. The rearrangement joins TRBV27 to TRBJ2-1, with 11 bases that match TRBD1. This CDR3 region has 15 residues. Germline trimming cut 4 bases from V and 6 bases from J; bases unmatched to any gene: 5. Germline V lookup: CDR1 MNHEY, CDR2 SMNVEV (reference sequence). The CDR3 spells CASSYAGTGGNEQFF. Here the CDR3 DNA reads TGTGCCAGCAGTTACGCCGGGACAGGGGGCAATGAGCAGTTCTTC.

The DNA for the CDR3 is TGCAGTGCTAGAGATCCGTCAGCCCCAAGGGGCGACACTGAAGCTTTCTTT. This encodes CSARDPSAPRGDTEAFF. This chain joins TRBV20-1 and TRBJ1-1, with D possibly matching TRBD1 (5 bases). Germline CDR1 is DFQATT and CDR2 is SNEGSKA (reference sequence). V was clipped by 0 bases and J by 3 bases, with 20 bases between them. This CDR3 is built from 17 residues.

Here the CDR3 reads CASSYAGTSGELFF. CDR3 DNA: TGTGCCAGCAGTTATGCGGGAACCAGCGGGGAGCTGTTTTTT. V is TRBV6-5 and J is TRBJ2-2; weak D call: TRBD2 (6 bases). The CDR3 is made up of 14 amino acids. V was trimmed by 3 bases and J by 7 bases, leaving 12 bases between them. The V gene's germline CDR1 is MNHEY and CDR2 SVGAGI.

In DNA, the CDR3 is TGCAGTGCGCAGCGGCACAGGGACGTCAATCAGCCCCAGCATTTT. Its translation is CSAQRHRDVNQPQHF. V gene TRBV20-1 combines with J gene TRBJ1-5; D perhaps matches TRBD1 (6 bases). The CDR3 has 15 amino acids. Germline V gives CDR1 DFQATT, CDR2 SNEGSKA (reference sequence). Trimming pared 6 bases from V and 3 bases from J, leaving 18 bases between.

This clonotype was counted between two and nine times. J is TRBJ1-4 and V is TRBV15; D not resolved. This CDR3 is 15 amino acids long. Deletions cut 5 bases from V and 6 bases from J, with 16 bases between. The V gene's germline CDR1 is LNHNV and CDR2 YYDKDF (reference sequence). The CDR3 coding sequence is TGTGCCACCAGCCCCAGCTGGGGTCTCGATGAAAAACTGTTTTTT. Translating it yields CATSPSWGLDEKLFF.

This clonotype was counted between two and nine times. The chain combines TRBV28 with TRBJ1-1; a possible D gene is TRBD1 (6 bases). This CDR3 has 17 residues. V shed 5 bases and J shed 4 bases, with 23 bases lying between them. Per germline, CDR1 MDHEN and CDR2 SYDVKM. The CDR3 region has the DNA TGTGCCAGCAGTCAACCCCGGGGTCCGGGGGCGGCCACTGAAGCTTTCTTT. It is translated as CASSQPRGPGAATEAFF. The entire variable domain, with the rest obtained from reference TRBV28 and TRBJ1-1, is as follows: DVKVTQSSRYLVKRTGEKVFLECVQDMDHENMFWYRQDPGLGLRLIYFSYDVKMKEKGDIPEGYSVSREKKERFSLILESASTNQTSMYLCASSQPRGPGAATEAFFGQGTRLTVV.

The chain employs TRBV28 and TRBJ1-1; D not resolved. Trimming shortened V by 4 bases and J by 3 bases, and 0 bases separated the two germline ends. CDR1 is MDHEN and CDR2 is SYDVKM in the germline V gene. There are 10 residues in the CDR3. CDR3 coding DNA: TGTGCCAGCAGTTACACTGAAGCTTTCTTT. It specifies CASSYTEAFF.

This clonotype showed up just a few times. The CDR3 is CASSLGGAGNTIYF. CDR3 sequence (DNA): TGTGCCAGCAGCTTAGGCGGCGCTGGAAACACCATATATTTT. The rearrangement joins TRBV7-9 to TRBJ1-3; D is unclear. Trimming stripped 1 base from V and 2 bases from J, with 6 bases between. CDR1 is SEHNR and CDR2 is FQNEAQ in the germline V gene (reference sequence). There are 14 residues in the CDR3.

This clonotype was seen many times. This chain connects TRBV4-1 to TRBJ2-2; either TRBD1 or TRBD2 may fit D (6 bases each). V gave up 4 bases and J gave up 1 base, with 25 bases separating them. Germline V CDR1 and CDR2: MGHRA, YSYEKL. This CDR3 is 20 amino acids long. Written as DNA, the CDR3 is TGCGCCAGCAGCCCCTCCCAAGGGGGGTTTGTTGGAGGGAACACCGGGGAGCTGTTTTTT. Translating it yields CASSPSQGGFVGGNTGELFF.

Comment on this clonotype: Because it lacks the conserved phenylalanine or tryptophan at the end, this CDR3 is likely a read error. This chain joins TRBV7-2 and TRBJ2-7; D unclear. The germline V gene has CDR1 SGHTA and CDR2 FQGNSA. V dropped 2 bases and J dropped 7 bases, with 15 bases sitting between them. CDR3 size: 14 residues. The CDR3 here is CASSLTPPPREQYL. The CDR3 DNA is TGTGCCAGCAGCTTAACCCCCCCCCCGCGGGAGCAGTACTTA.

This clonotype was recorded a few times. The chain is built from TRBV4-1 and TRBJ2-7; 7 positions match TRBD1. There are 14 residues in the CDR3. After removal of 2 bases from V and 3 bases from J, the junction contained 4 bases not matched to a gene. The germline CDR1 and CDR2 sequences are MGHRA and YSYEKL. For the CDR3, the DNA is TGCGCCAGCAGCCAAACCGGGACAGACTACGAGCAGTACTTC. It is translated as CASSQTGTDYEQYF.

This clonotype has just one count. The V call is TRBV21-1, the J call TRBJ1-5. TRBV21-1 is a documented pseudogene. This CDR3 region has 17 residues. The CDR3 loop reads CASSKAPGGYEYQPQHF. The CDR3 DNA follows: TGTGCCAGCAGCAAAGCCCCAGGCGGGTATGAGTATCAGCCCCAGCATTTT.

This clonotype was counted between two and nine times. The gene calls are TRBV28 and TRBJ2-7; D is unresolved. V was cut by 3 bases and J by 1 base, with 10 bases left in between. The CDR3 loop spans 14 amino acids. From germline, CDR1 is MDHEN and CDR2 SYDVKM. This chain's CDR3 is CASSFVASSYEQYF. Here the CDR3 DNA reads TGTGCCAGCAGTTTCGTCGCCAGTTCCTACGAGCAGTACTTC.

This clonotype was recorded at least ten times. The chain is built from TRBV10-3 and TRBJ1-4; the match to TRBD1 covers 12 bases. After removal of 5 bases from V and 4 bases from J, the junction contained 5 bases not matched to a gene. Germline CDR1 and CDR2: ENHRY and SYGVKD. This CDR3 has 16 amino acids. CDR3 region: CAISQGQGASNEKLFF. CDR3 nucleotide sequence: TGTGCCATCAGTCAGGGACAGGGGGCCAGTAATGAAAAACTGTTTTTT.

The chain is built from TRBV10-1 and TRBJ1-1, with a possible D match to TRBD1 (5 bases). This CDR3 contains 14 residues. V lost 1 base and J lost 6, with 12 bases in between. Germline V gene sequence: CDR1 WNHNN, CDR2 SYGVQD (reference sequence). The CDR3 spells CASSEFRGDSEAFF. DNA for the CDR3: TGCGCCAGCAGTGAGTTCCGGGGGGATTCTGAAGCTTTCTTT.

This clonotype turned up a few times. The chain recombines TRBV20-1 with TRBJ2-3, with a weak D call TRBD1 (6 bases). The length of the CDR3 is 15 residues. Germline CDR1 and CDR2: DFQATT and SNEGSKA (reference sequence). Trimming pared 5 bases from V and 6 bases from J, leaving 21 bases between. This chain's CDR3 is CSAYMALPRGDTQYF. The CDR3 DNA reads TGCAGTGCTTATATGGCCCTGCCAAGGGGGGATACGCAGTATTTT.

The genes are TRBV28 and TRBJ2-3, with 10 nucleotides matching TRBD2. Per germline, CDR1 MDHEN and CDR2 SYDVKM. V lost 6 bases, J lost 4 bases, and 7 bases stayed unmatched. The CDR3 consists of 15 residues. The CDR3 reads CASRLPGLASDTQYF. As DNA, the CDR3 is TGTGCCAGCAGACTACCGGGACTAGCGTCAGATACGCAGTATTTT.

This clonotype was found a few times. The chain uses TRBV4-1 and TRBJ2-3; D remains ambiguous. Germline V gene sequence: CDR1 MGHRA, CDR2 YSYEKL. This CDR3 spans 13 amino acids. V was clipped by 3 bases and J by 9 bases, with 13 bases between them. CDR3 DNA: TGCGCCAGCAGCCATTATGTGGGGTCGACGCAGTATTTT. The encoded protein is CASSHYVGSTQYF.

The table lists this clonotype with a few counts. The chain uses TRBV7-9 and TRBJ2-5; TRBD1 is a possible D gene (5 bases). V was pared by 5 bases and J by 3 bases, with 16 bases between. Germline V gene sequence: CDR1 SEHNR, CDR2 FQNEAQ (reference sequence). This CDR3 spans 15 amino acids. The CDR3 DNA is TGTGCCAGCAGCGTATCGGCCGACAGTAAAGAGACCCAGTACTTC. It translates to CASSVSADSKETQYF.

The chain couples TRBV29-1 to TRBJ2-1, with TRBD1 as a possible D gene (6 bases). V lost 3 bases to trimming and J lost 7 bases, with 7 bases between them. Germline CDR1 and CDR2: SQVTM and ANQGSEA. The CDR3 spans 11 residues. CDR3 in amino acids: CSVDRGNEQFF. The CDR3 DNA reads TGCAGCGTTGATAGGGGGAATGAGCAGTTCTTC.

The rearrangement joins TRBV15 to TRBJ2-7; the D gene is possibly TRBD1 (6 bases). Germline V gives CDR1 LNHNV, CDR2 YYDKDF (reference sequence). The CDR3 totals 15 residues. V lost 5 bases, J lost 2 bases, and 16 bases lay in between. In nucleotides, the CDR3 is TGTGCCACCAGCCCCGGGGAAGGGGACACCTACGAGCAGTACTTC. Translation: CATSPGEGDTYEQYF.

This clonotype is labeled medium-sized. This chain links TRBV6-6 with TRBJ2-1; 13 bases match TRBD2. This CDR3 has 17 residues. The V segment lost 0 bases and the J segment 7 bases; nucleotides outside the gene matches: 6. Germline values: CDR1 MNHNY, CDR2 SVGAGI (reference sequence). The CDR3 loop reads CASSYSLAGGADNEQFF. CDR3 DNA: TGTGCCAGCAGTTACTCACTAGCGGGAGGGGCGGATAATGAGCAGTTCTTC.

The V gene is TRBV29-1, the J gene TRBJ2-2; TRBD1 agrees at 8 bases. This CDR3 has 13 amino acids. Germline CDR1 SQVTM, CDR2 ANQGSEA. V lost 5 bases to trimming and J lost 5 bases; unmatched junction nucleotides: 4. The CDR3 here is CSVPDRETGELFF. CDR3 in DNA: TGCAGCGTTCCGGACAGGGAAACCGGGGAGCTGTTTTTT.

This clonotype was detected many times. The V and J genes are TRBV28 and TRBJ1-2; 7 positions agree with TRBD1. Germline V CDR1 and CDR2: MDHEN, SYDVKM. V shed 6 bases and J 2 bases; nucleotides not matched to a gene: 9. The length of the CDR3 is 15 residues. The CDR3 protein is CASRLQGDRNYGYTF. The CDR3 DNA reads TGTGCCAGCAGACTGCAGGGGGACCGCAACTATGGCTACACCTTC.

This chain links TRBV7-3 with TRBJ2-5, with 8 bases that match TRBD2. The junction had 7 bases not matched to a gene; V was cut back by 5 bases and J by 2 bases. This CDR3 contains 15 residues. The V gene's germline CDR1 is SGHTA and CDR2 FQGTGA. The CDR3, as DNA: TGTGCCAGCAGCCTTCTAGCGGGTCTTCAAGAGACCCAGTACTTC. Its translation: CASSLLAGLQETQYF.